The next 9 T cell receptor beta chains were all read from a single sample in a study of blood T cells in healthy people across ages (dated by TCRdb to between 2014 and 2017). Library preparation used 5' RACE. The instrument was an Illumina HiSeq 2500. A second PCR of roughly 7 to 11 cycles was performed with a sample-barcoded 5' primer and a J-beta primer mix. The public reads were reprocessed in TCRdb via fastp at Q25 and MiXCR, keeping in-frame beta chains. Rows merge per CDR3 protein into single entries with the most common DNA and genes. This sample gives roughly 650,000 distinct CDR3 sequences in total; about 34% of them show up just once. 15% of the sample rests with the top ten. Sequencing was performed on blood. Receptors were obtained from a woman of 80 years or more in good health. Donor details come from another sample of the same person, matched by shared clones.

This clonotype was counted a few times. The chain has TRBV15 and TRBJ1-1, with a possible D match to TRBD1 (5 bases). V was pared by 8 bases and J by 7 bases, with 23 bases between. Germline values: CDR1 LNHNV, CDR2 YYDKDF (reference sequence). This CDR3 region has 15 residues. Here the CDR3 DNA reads TGTGCCACCGTAGATGATGGACACACGAGAGGTGAAGCTTTCTTT. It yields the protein CATVDDGHTRGEAFF.

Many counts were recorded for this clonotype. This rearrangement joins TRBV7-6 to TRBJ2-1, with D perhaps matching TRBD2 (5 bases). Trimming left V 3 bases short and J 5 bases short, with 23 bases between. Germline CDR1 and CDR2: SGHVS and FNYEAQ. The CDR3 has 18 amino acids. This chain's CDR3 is CASSFRAPRGVTHNEQFF. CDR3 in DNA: TGTGCCAGCAGCTTTAGAGCGCCCCGGGGAGTCACACACAATGAGCAGTTCTTC.

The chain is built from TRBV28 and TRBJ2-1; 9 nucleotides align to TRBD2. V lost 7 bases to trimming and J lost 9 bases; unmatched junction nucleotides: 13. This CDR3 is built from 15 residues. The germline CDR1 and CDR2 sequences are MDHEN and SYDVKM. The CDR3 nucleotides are TGTGCCAGCAAATTCAGCGGGGGGCTCCTTAGTGAGCAGTTCTTC. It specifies CASKFSGGLLSEQFF.

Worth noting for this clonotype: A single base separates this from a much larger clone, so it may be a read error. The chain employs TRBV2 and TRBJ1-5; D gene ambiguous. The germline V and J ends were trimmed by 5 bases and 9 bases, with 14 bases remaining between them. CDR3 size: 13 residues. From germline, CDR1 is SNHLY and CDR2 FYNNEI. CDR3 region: CASSSSASGPQHF. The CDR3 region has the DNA TGTGCCAGCAGTTCGTCAGCAAGTGGGCCCCAGCATTTT.

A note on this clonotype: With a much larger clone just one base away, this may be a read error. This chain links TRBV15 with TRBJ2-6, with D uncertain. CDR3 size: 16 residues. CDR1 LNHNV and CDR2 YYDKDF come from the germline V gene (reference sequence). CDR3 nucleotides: TGTGCCACCAGCAGCCCCGGACCGTCTGAGGCCAACGTCCTGACTTTC. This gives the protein CATSSPGPSEANVLTF.

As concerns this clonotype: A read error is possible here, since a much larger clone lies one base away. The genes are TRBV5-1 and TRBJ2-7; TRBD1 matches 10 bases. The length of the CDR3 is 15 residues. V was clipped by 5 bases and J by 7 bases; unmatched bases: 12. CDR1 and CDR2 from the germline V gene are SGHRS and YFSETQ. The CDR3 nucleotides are TGCGCCAGCAGAGAGGGGACAGGGGAAGGCAATGAGCAGTACTTC. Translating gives CASREGTGEGNEQYF.

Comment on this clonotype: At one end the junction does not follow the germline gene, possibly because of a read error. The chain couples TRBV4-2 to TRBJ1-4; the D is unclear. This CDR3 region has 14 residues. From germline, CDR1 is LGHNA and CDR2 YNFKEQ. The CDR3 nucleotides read TGTGCCAGCAGCCGAGGAGGATTCGGGGAAAAACGGTTTTTT. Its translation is CASSRGGFGEKRFF.

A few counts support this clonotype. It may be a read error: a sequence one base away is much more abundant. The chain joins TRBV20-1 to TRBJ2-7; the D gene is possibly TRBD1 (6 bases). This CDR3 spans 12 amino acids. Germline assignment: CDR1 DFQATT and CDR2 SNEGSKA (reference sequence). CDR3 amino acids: CRAETGTYEQYF. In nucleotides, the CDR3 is TGCAGGGCTGAGACAGGAACCTACGAGCAGTACTTC.

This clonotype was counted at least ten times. The CDR3 coding sequence is TGTGCCAGCAGGCCTAGCGGCAAGTATGGCTACACCTTC. Its protein is CASRPSGKYGYTF. The J gene is TRBJ1-2, the V gene TRBV12-3 or TRBV12-4; D is unclear. V was clipped by 6 bases and J by 5 bases, with 13 bases between them. The length of the CDR3 is 13 residues.